The 20 T cell receptor beta chains below all came from one sample that was sequenced in a study of T cell repertoires in cytomegalovirus infection. MiXCR, applied by TCRdb to the reads, yields one record per CDR3 protein. The sample lists almost 500,000 distinct CDR3 sequences, 11% occurring once. The source material was PBMCs. The source is a human donor in good health (CMV status not recorded). Some clones in this sample may be carry-over from other donors' samples.

J is TRBJ2-1 and V is TRBV5-4; D ambiguous. V gave up 7 bases and J gave up 0 bases, with 8 bases separating them. The germline gives CDR1 SGHNT, CDR2 YYREEE (reference sequence). The CDR3 is made up of 13 amino acids. The CDR3 region is CASALSSYNEQFF. The CDR3 nucleotides are TGTGCCAGCGCGTTAAGCTCCTACAATGAGCAGTTCTTC.

This clonotype was counted ten times or more. This rearrangement joins TRBV24-1 to TRBJ2-1; D is possibly TRBD1 (6 bases). The CDR3 length is 16 residues. Germline V gives CDR1 KGHDR, CDR2 SFDVKD. The V gene lost 1 base and the J gene lost 4 bases, with 13 bases spanning the gap. The CDR3 loop reads CATSDFTGFGYNEQFF. DNA for the CDR3: TGTGCCACCAGTGATTTCACAGGGTTCGGGTACAATGAGCAGTTCTTC.

This clonotype appeared a few times. The chain joins TRBV28 to TRBJ2-7; maybe TRBD1 (5 bases). Germline-derived CDR1 and CDR2 are MDHEN and SYDVKM. CDR3 length: 14 amino acids. Trimming stripped 6 bases from V and 0 bases from J, with 12 bases between. In nucleotides, the CDR3 is TGTGCCAGCAGCCAAGTAGACAGCTCCTACGAGCAGTACTTC. This gives the protein CASSQVDSSYEQYF.

The rearrangement joins TRBV9 to TRBJ2-1; 11 bases match TRBD2. This CDR3 is built from 15 residues. CDR1 and CDR2 (germline): SGDLS, YYNGEE. V shed 6 bases and J 4 bases; nucleotides not matched to a gene: 6. CDR3 residues: CASTMGLAEYNEQFF. The CDR3 coding sequence is TGTGCCAGCACCATGGGACTAGCGGAATACAATGAGCAGTTCTTC. The full variable domain, completed using reference TRBV9 and TRBJ2-1, is DSGVTQTPKHLITATGQRVTLRCSPRSGDLSVYWYQQSLDQGLQFLIQYYNGEERAKGNILERFSAQQFPDLHSELNLSSLELGDSALYFCASTMGLAEYNEQFFGPGTRLTVL.

This clonotype was seen many times. The CDR3 region is CAIIDGYEQYF. The CDR3 DNA follows: TGTGCCATCATCGACGGTTACGAGCAGTACTTC. The V call is TRBV10-3, the J call TRBJ2-7; no clear D. Trimming removed 7 bases at V and 4 bases at J, with 8 bases between. CDR1 and CDR2 from the germline V gene are ENHRY and SYGVKD. CDR3 length: 11 residues.

V is TRBV15 and J is TRBJ2-2; D is undetermined. This CDR3 is built from 15 residues. Looked up from germline, CDR1 is LNHNV and CDR2 is YYDKDF (reference sequence). The V and J ends lost 5 bases and 8 bases respectively, with 18 bases between them. Here the CDR3 reads CATSSRAGPVGELFF. CDR3 coding DNA: TGTGCCACCAGCTCTCGGGCCGGTCCAGTAGGGGAGCTGTTTTTT.

This clonotype was recorded many times. The chain has TRBV7-9 and TRBJ1-2; D is unclear. V lost 5 bases and J 5 bases, leaving 21 bases between the germline ends. CDR3 length: 16 residues. Germline V gene sequence: CDR1 SEHNR, CDR2 FQNEAQ (reference sequence). Written as DNA, the CDR3 is TGTGCCAGCAGCCCATTTAGGGCAGACATGAAGTATGGCTACACCTTC. Translated: CASSPFRADMKYGYTF.

This clonotype was seen repeatedly, ten times or more. V and J are TRBV6-1 and TRBJ2-1; 10 positions agree with TRBD2. The CDR3 is made up of 16 amino acids. The germline gives CDR1 MNHNS, CDR2 SASEGT. With V trimmed by 7 bases and J by 7 bases, 13 bases remained unmatched. Written as DNA, the CDR3 is TGTGCCAGCACACTCCACCCTAGCGGGAGAATAAATGAGCAGTTCTTC. As protein: CASTLHPSGRINEQFF.

The table lists this clonotype with many counts. CDR3 residues: CASNGQLINEQYF. The CDR3, as DNA: TGTGCCAGCAACGGACAGTTAATCAACGAGCAGTACTTC. J is TRBJ2-7 and V is TRBV6-1, with D possibly being TRBD1 (6 bases). The germline gives CDR1 MNHNS, CDR2 SASEGT. The CDR3 runs to 13 residues. The V and J ends lost 7 bases and 5 bases respectively, with 15 bases between them.

There are many counts of this clonotype. The J gene is TRBJ1-2, the V gene TRBV19, with no clear D. The V end lost 4 bases, the J end lost 3 bases, and 18 bases lay between the germline ends. Germline lookup yields CDR1 LNHDA and CDR2 SQIVND (reference sequence). The CDR3 loop spans 16 amino acids. This CDR3 is CASSTRAQRTYYGYTF. CDR3 sequence (DNA): TGTGCCAGTAGTACCCGAGCACAGAGGACCTACTATGGCTACACCTTC. The whole variable domain, filled in from reference TRBV19 and TRBJ1-2, reads DGGITQSPKYLFRKEGQNVTLSCEQNLNHDAMYWYRQDPGQGLRLIYYSQIVNDFQKGDIAEGYSVSREKKESFPLTVTSAQKNPTAFYLCASSTRAQRTYYGYTFGSGTRLTVV.

At least ten counts were recorded for this clonotype. The chain employs TRBV19 and TRBJ2-1; D might be TRBD1 (5 bases). Between the trimmed V and J ends, which lost 3 bases and 0 bases, there was a span of 12 bases. Germline CDR1 is LNHDA and CDR2 is SQIVND (reference sequence). This CDR3 is built from 16 residues. As DNA, the CDR3 is TGTGCCAGTAGTATTGGGGCCAGCATCTCCTACAATGAGCAGTTCTTC. Encoded protein: CASSIGASISYNEQFF.

This sequence joins TRBV10-3 and TRBJ2-3; a weak D match, TRBD2 (6 bases). Germline CDR1 is ENHRY and CDR2 is SYGVKD. Trimming stripped 2 bases from V and 3 bases from J, with 9 bases between. CDR3 length equals 14 residues. CDR3 amino acids: CAISEMAGTDTQYF. The CDR3, as DNA: TGTGCCATCAGTGAGATGGCGGGAACAGATACGCAGTATTTT.

This clonotype has a count of ten or more. V usage is TRBV6-1 and J usage is TRBJ1-5; TRBD1 might be the D (5 bases). V dropped 6 bases and J dropped 0 bases, with 12 bases sitting between them. Per the germline V gene, CDR1 is MNHNS and CDR2 is SASEGT. The CDR3 extends over 15 amino acids. CDR3 DNA sequence: TGTGCCAGCAGAAGACAGCGAAATAGCAATCAGCCCCAGCATTTT. Its protein is CASRRQRNSNQPQHF.

This clonotype was counted many times. The V and J genes are TRBV20-1 and TRBJ2-7, with 13 bases lining up with TRBD2. Germline V CDR1 and CDR2: DFQATT, SNEGSKA (reference sequence). J lost 4 bases, V lost 6 bases, and 3 bases had no gene match. This CDR3 spans 13 amino acids. The chain's CDR3 is CSARTSGRYEQYF. CDR3 DNA: TGCAGTGCCAGGACTAGCGGGAGATACGAGCAGTACTTC.

There are many counts of this clonotype. The chain employs TRBV29-1 and TRBJ1-2; 7 positions match TRBD1. Germline CDR1 reads SQVTM; CDR2 reads ANQGSEA. The CDR3 covers 13 residues. After removal of 0 bases from V and 5 bases from J, the junction contained 3 bases not matched to a gene. CDR3 in amino acids: CSVEDQGVYGYTF. CDR3 coding DNA: TGCAGCGTTGAAGATCAGGGGGTTTATGGCTACACCTTC.

This clonotype has at least ten counts. The rearrangement uses TRBV12-5 and TRBJ2-7; 8 nucleotides line up with TRBD1. The CDR3 totals 14 residues. The V and J ends lost 6 bases and 0 bases, in that order; junction bases with no gene match: 4. The germline CDR1 and CDR2 sequences are LGHNT and FRNRAP. The CDR3: CASGIGTGSYEQYF. The CDR3 DNA reads as TGTGCTAGTGGGATCGGGACAGGCTCCTACGAGCAGTACTTC.

This chain joins TRBV6-5 and TRBJ1-2, with TRBD1 matching 7 bases. Germline CDR1 reads MNHEY; CDR2 reads SVGAGI. Unmatched junction bases numbered 8, after V lost 2 bases and J lost 2 bases. CDR3 length: 16 residues. CDR3 in amino acids: CASSYLGRGANYGYTF. The CDR3 nucleotides are TGTGCCAGCAGTTACCTCGGCAGGGGGGCAAACTATGGCTACACCTTC.

In its sample, this clonotype was seen many times. This chain links TRBV7-8 with TRBJ1-2; no reliable D call. Trimming pared 5 bases from V and 0 bases from J, leaving 13 bases between. This CDR3 is built from 15 residues. Germline CDR1 is SGHVS and CDR2 is FQNEAQ. The CDR3 region has the DNA TGTGCCAGCAGCCTTAGCACCGGGTCTAACTATGGCTACACCTTC. Its protein product is CASSLSTGSNYGYTF.

This clonotype came up a few times. V gene TRBV28 combines with J gene TRBJ1-1; D is unresolved. The CDR3 runs to 14 residues. Germline CDR1 is MDHEN and CDR2 is SYDVKM. Trimming removed 3 bases at V and 1 base at J, with 9 bases between. The CDR3 DNA follows: TGTGCCAGCAGTTTGACCATACGGAACACTGAAGCTTTCTTT. This sequence encodes CASSLTIRNTEAFF.

Only a few counts were recorded for this clonotype. J is TRBJ2-7 and V is TRBV5-1, with a weak D call TRBD2 (6 bases). V lost 2 bases to trimming and J lost 3 bases, with 15 bases between them. The CDR3 length is 15 residues. From germline, CDR1 is SGHRS and CDR2 YFSETQ. The CDR3 is CASSFFRGRIYEQYF. CDR3 coding DNA: TGCGCCAGCAGCTTCTTTCGGGGGAGAATCTACGAGCAGTACTTC.